This TCR beta chain appears in the sequencing data of a study of radiotherapy plus CTLA-4 blockade in lung cancer. Study-wide results and limits: Radiotherapy plus ipilimumab was followed by expansion in blood of tumor-derived TCR clones. Reports state that early shifts in blood T cell clones, with interferon-beta, best predicted response.

Receiving focal radiation plus CTLA-4 blockade with ipilimumab were patients who had chemo-refractory metastatic non-small-cell lung cancer. TCRdb keeps only in-frame clones here, not all; method: immunoSEQ multiplex PCR. This sample has more than 50,000 clones, with about 72% found just once. A remark on this clone: Its specificity is not known.

This TCR came from a human donor with non-small cell lung cancer who had a complete response to radiotherapy plus ipilimumab. The specimen was peripheral blood, collected from a patient treated with radiotherapy plus ipilimumab.

The CDR3 protein is CASSQEGGTVNQPQHF. The CDR3 DNA reads TGCGCCAGCAGCCAAGAGGGGGGGACGGTCAATCAGCCCCAGCATTTT. The chain uses TRBV4-1 and TRBJ1-5, with D possibly being TRBD1 (5 bases). Germline V gene data show CDR1 as MGHRA and CDR2 as YSYEKL. The CDR3 consists of 16 residues. V was pared by 0 bases and J by 3 bases, with 12 bases between.